Shown below are 28 T cell receptor beta chains from a single sample sequenced in a study of Tregs in tolerant kidney transplant recipients. Recipients received nonmyeloablative bone marrow transplants from related graft donors, with transient mixed chimerism. Method: immunoSEQ multiplex PCR; TCRdb's copy keeps in-frame clones and lacks some. This table lists about 31,000 clones. The sample consisted of CD4+ T cells from blood (PBMCs), taken 24 months after the transplant. These receptors were collected from a human patient who received a combined kidney and bone marrow transplant. Some T cells may have originated in the graft donor.

A word on this clone: The CDR3 end is not reached by the read, which stops 3 residues before it; the germline J gene fills it in. The chain combines TRBV7-2 with TRBJ2-5; D perhaps matches TRBD2 (5 bases). Trimming cost V 5 bases and J 5 bases, with 15 bases left between them. Germline CDR1 is SGHTA and CDR2 is FQGNSA. There are 14 residues in the CDR3. Incomplete CDR3 DNA: TGTGCCAGCAGCACCGGCTGGCGGGTCGAGACC. Translating gives CASSTGWRVET. The whole CDR3 protein is CASSTGWRVETQYF.

With respect to this clone: The read comes to an end 3 residues before the CDR3 does, leaving the germline J gene to fill in the end. The chain uses TRBV19 and TRBJ1-2, with 10 bases lining up with TRBD1. The V gene end was trimmed by 2 bases and the J gene end by 4 bases; junction bases not matched to a gene: 1. The CDR3 has 14 amino acids. In germline, CDR1 is LNHDA, CDR2 SQIVND (reference sequence). CDR3 in amino acids: CASSIRTGGYGYTF. The sequenced CDR3 bases are TGTGCCAGTAGTATACGGACAGGGGGCTATGGC.

Comments on this clone: The CDR3 extends 3 residues past the end of the read, so its final part is completed from the germline J gene. The chain joins TRBV5-1 to TRBJ1-2; the match to TRBD1 covers 9 bases. This CDR3 has 16 residues. Germline loops: CDR1 SGHRS, CDR2 YFSETQ. The CDR3 protein is CASSLPTGQGTGGYTF. The sequenced part of the CDR3 DNA is TGCGCCAGCAGCCTACCGACAGGGCAAGGGACAGGGGGC.

As to this clone: From the germline J gene comes the end of the CDR3, since the read stops 3 residues before it. This chain joins TRBV20-1 and TRBJ2-2; weak D call: TRBD2 (6 bases). With 2 bases removed from V and 6 bases from J, the gap between germline ends came to 13 bases. The CDR3 has 14 amino acids. The V gene's germline CDR1 is DFQATT and CDR2 SNEGSKA (reference sequence). The DNA read from the CDR3 is TGCAGTGCTAGAACTAGCTATTCGGCCGGGGAG. Translated: CSARTSYSAGE. The CDR3 in full is CSARTSYSAGELFF.

As to this clone: Coverage ceases 3 residues before the CDR3 finishes, and the germline J gene fills in the end. This chain joins TRBV28 and TRBJ1-5; 10 bases fit TRBD1. J lost 6 bases, V lost 6 bases, and 14 bases had no gene match. CDR1 and CDR2 (germline): MDHEN, SYDVKM. CDR3 size: 17 residues. The part of the CDR3 DNA that was read is TGTGCCAGCAGGAATCGATGGACAGGGGGATTAGGTCAGCCC. This sequence encodes CASRNRWTGGLGQP. The CDR3 reads in full as CASRNRWTGGLGQPQHF.

Of note for this clone: The read ends 3 residues early relative to the CDR3; the germline J gene fills the gap. The chain uses TRBV6-2 or TRBV6-3 and TRBJ1-2; D is possibly TRBD1 (6 bases). Germline CDR1 reads MNHEY; CDR2 reads SVGEGT. The CDR3 runs 15 residues. The V gene lost 4 bases and the J gene lost 1 base, with 13 bases spanning the gap. The CDR3 DNA, read in part, is TGTGCCAGCAGTTTCTGGACAGCCGTTAACTATGGC. Encoded protein: CASSFWTAVNYG. Given in full, the CDR3 is CASSFWTAVNYGYTF.

In regard to this clone: The CDR3 end falls 3 residues outside the read, so it is completed with the germline J gene. This chain joins TRBV2 and TRBJ2-3; possible D gene TRBD2, 5 bases. V was shortened by 9 bases and J by 5 bases, with 21 bases between the two germline ends. CDR1 and CDR2 (germline): SNHLY, FYNNEI. The CDR3 spans 15 residues. The CDR3: CASSLALDWGDTQYF. CDR3 DNA (partial): TGTGCCAGTTCCTTAGCGCTAGACTGGGGAGATACG.

As for this clone: The read is 3 residues too short to cover the CDR3 end, so that end is filled in from the germline J gene. J is TRBJ1-5 and V is TRBV2, with 7 bases matching TRBD1. CDR3 size: 14 residues. V gave up 7 bases and J gave up 4 bases; unmatched junction bases: 7. In germline, CDR1 is SNHLY, CDR2 FYNNEI. CDR3 bases read: TGTGCCAGCAAAGGGGACAGTGTGAATCAGCCC. The encoded protein is CASKGDSVNQP. The CDR3 reads in full as CASKGDSVNQPQHF.

CDR3 in amino acids: CASSLARGGSGNTIYF. Incomplete CDR3 DNA: TGTGCCAGCAGCTTAGCCCGGGGTGGCTCTGGAAACACC. The chain couples TRBV7-2 to TRBJ1-3, with no clear D. The read finishes 3 residues shy of the CDR3 end, and the germline J gene is used to complete it. V shed 0 bases and J shed 0 bases, with 9 bases lying between them. Germline CDR1 and CDR2: SGHTA and FQGNSA. The CDR3 spans 16 residues.

Details on this clone: The read terminates 3 residues before the CDR3 end, so the remaining end is supplied by the germline J gene. The chain carries TRBV28 and TRBJ2-1; 8 bases line up with TRBD1. Germline V gene data show CDR1 as MDHEN and CDR2 as SYDVKM. The CDR3 is 14 residues long. V lost 4 bases to trimming and J lost 9 bases; unmatched junction nucleotides: 8. The covered CDR3 bases are TGTGCCAGCAGTTCCCCGGACAGGGTACTTGAG. Translation: CASSSPDRVLE. The full CDR3 sequence reads CASSSPDRVLEQFF.

Points on this clone: The CDR3 extends 3 residues past the end of the read, so its final part is completed from the germline J gene. V is TRBV29-1 and J is TRBJ1-1, with D maybe TRBD1 (6 bases). The V end lost 4 bases, the J end lost 4 bases, and 13 bases lay between the germline ends. The CDR3 runs to 13 residues. The germline V gene encodes CDR1 SQVTM and CDR2 ANQGSEA. CDR3 DNA (partial): TGCAGCGTTGCACCCAGGGGTGGCACTGAA. This encodes CSVAPRGGTE. The full CDR3 sequence reads CSVAPRGGTEAFF.

To note about this clone: The missing CDR3 end, 3 residues past where the read stops, is filled in from the germline J gene. V usage is TRBV19 and J usage is TRBJ2-7, with D perhaps being TRBD1 or TRBD2 (5 bases each). The CDR3 has 15 residues. The V gene lost 3 bases and the J gene lost 0 bases, with 12 bases spanning the gap. From germline, CDR1 is LNHDA and CDR2 SQIVND (reference sequence). Partial CDR3 DNA: TGTGCCAGTAGTATGAGGGGTTTAAGCTCCTACGAG. This gives the protein CASSMRGLSSYE. The whole CDR3 is CASSMRGLSSYEQYF.

Comments on this clone: The read finishes 3 residues shy of the CDR3 end, and the germline J gene is used to complete it. This rearrangement joins TRBV14 to TRBJ2-2; TRBD1 matches at 7 bases. The CDR3 is 16 amino acids. The J segment lost 0 bases and the V segment lost 7 bases, leaving 8 bases of the junction unmatched. CDR1 and CDR2 (germline): SGHDN, FVKESK. CDR3 region: CASNPYRGPNTGELFF. Incomplete CDR3 DNA: TGTGCCAGCAACCCTTACAGGGGACCGAACACCGGGGAG. Together with reference TRBV14 and TRBJ2-2, the CDR3 gives the full variable domain: EAGVTQFPSHSVIEKGQTVTLRCDPISGHDNLYWYRRVMGKEIKFLLHFVKESKQDESGMPNNRFLAERTGGTYSTLKVQPAELEDSGVYFCASNPYRGPNTGELFFGEGSRLTVL.

With regard to this clone: The read halts 3 residues ahead of the CDR3 end, with the missing end drawn from the germline J gene. The V call is TRBV7-9, the J call TRBJ2-7; 9 positions agree with TRBD1. Germline CDR1 and CDR2: SEHNR and FQNEAQ (reference sequence). Unmatched junction bases numbered 4, after V lost 4 bases and J lost 3 bases. This CDR3 is 14 amino acids long. The CDR3 loop reads CASSSRGQGYEQYF. Partial CDR3 DNA: TGTGCCAGCAGCTCGAGGGGACAGGGCTACGAG.

Details on this clone: The CDR3 goes on 3 residues after the read ends, and that part is filled in from the germline J gene. The J gene is TRBJ2-7, the V gene TRBV5-1, with 11 bases that match TRBD2. After removal of 2 bases from V and 0 bases from J, the junction contained 1 base not matched to a gene. This CDR3 contains 15 residues. Germline V CDR1 and CDR2: SGHRS, YFSETQ. The CDR3 bases that were read are TGCGCCAGCAGCTTCCTAGCGGGAGGCTCCTACGAG. It is translated as CASSFLAGGSYE. The full CDR3 protein reads CASSFLAGGSYEQYF.

As for this clone: The CDR3 goes on 3 residues after the read ends, and that part is filled in from the germline J gene. The chain combines TRBV10-3 with TRBJ2-7; TRBD1 might be the D (6 bases). CDR3 size: 12 residues. Germline V CDR1 and CDR2: ENHRY, SYGVKD. With 10 bases removed from V and 3 bases from J, the gap between germline ends came to 13 bases. CDR3 bases read: TGTGCCAGCACCGGGACACGCTACGAG. Protein sequence: CASTGTRYE. The complete CDR3 sequence is CASTGTRYEQYF.

Concerning this clone: Coverage ceases 3 residues before the CDR3 finishes, and the germline J gene fills in the end. The chain combines TRBV7-9 with TRBJ2-7; 9 nucleotides agree with TRBD1. This CDR3 is built from 14 residues. Germline V lookup: CDR1 SEHNR, CDR2 FQNEAQ (reference sequence). V shed 1 base, J shed 5 bases, and the junction held 3 bases outside the gene matches. CDR3 DNA (partial): TGTGCCAGCAGCTTAGGGGGACAGGGCCACGAG. This encodes CASSLGGQGHE. The CDR3 reads in full as CASSLGGQGHEQYF.

A word on this clone: Read sequence stops 3 residues before the CDR3 end, and the germline J gene provides the missing end. The rearrangement links TRBV29-1 to TRBJ2-2; 7 bases fit TRBD1. Germline V gene lookup returns CDR1 SQVTM and CDR2 ANQGSEA. The CDR3 runs to 17 residues. The J segment lost 7 bases and the V segment lost 1 base, leaving 15 bases of the junction unmatched. The CDR3 region is CSVEGMDGRGFGGELFF. CDR3 DNA (partial): TGCAGCGTTGAAGGGATGGATGGCAGGGGGTTCGGCGGGGAG.

Regarding this clone: The read halts 3 residues ahead of the CDR3 end, with the missing end drawn from the germline J gene. V gene TRBV20-1 combines with J gene TRBJ2-7; 9 bases agree with TRBD2. The germline CDR1 and CDR2 sequences are DFQATT and SNEGSKA (reference sequence). Trimming took 6 bases from V and 0 from J; bases not matched to a gene: 9. CDR3 length: 15 residues. The sequenced CDR3 bases are TGCAGTGCCCGGCCACCGGGACTAGCCTCCTACGAG. This encodes CSARPPGLASYE. The entire CDR3 reads CSARPPGLASYEQYF.

On this clone: From the germline J gene comes the end of the CDR3, since the read stops 3 residues before it. This sequence joins TRBV18 and TRBJ1-5, with 10 positions matching TRBD1. Germline V CDR1 and CDR2: KGHSH, LQKENI. This CDR3 contains 16 residues. Trimming at V came to 4 bases and at J to 4 bases, leaving 7 bases not matched to a gene. The covered CDR3 bases are TGTGCCAGCTCACAAGCCGGGACAGGGGCGAATCAGCCC. Translated, it gives CASSQAGTGANQP. The entire CDR3 reads CASSQAGTGANQPQHF.

As concerns this clone: The sequence runs out 3 residues before the end of the CDR3; the remainder is reconstructed from the germline J gene. J is TRBJ1-5 and V is TRBV6-1, with D perhaps TRBD1 (5 bases). The CDR3 covers 13 residues. Germline CDR1 is MNHNS and CDR2 is SASEGT. The V gene lost 4 bases and the J gene lost 5 bases, with 9 bases spanning the gap. This CDR3 reads CASSGTHDQPQHF. The CDR3 bases that were read are TGTGCCAGCAGTGGGACACACGATCAGCCC.

Details on this clone: The read stops 3 residues short of the end of the CDR3; the missing end is completed from the germline J gene. The rearrangement links TRBV18 to TRBJ1-5, with 7 bases identical to TRBD1. Looked up from germline, CDR1 is KGHSH and CDR2 is LQKENI. After removal of 3 bases from V and 4 bases from J, the junction contained 6 bases not matched to a gene. The CDR3 totals 15 residues. CDR3 sequence reads: CASSPAGGGNQPQHF. Partial CDR3 DNA: TGTGCCAGCTCACCCGCAGGGGGAGGGAATCAGCCC.

Remarks on this clone: The missing CDR3 end, 3 residues past where the read stops, is filled in from the germline J gene. V gene TRBV7-9 combines with J gene TRBJ2-5; 11 nucleotides match TRBD2. The CDR3 sequence is 15 residues long. Germline loops: CDR1 SEHNR, CDR2 FQNEAQ (reference sequence). V was clipped by 11 bases and J by 4 bases; unmatched bases: 12. The CDR3 sequence is CALIKGLAGGETQYF. The CDR3 bases that were read are TGTGCCCTCATTAAAGGTCTAGCGGGAGGAGAGACC.

As to this clone: The CDR3 end is not reached by the read, which stops 3 residues before it; the germline J gene fills it in. This chain connects TRBV20-1 to TRBJ2-1; 14 nucleotides align to TRBD2. Germline CDR1 and CDR2: DFQATT and SNEGSKA (reference sequence). V lost 5 bases to trimming and J lost 0 bases; unmatched junction nucleotides: 3. The CDR3 totals 16 residues. The CDR3 sequence is CSAETSGRASYNEQFF. The part of the CDR3 DNA that was read is TGCAGTGCTGAGACTAGCGGGAGGGCCTCCTACAATGAG.

On this clone: The sequence runs out 3 residues before the end of the CDR3; the remainder is reconstructed from the germline J gene. This chain links TRBV18 with TRBJ2-7; D possibly corresponds to TRBD1 (5 bases). The V and J ends lost 0 bases and 3 bases respectively, with 9 bases between them. Looked up from germline, CDR1 is KGHSH and CDR2 is LQKENI. This CDR3 spans 14 amino acids. The CDR3 loop is CASSPPAGHYEQYF. CDR3 DNA, as far as it was read: TGTGCCAGCTCACCACCCGCAGGGCACTACGAG.

CDR3 DNA, as far as it was read: TGTGCCAGCAGTTTCGGGGGAATCGCCGAG. This translates into CASSFGGIAE. The full-length CDR3 reads as CASSFGGIAEQYF. The V and J genes are TRBV28 and TRBJ2-7; TRBD2 might be the D (6 bases). The read is 3 residues too short to cover the CDR3 end, so that end is filled in from the germline J gene. This CDR3 has 13 amino acids. Germline V gives CDR1 MDHEN, CDR2 SYDVKM. V was clipped by 3 bases and J by 6 bases, with 12 bases between them.

Remarks on this clone: Read coverage stops 3 residues before the CDR3 terminus; the germline J gene supplies the remainder. The chain joins TRBV28 to TRBJ2-4; D is perhaps TRBD2 (5 bases). The CDR3 runs 18 residues. Trimming removed 5 bases at V and 0 bases at J, with 20 bases between. Germline V lookup: CDR1 MDHEN, CDR2 SYDVKM. The part of the CDR3 DNA that was read is TGTGCCAGCAGTCCTCATTCAACTAGACCTATAGCCAAAAACATT. Its translation: CASSPHSTRPIAKNI. The CDR3, in full, reads CASSPHSTRPIAKNIQYF. Full variable domain (outside the CDR3, taken from reference TRBV28 and TRBJ2-4): DVKVTQSSRYLVKRTGEKVFLECVQDMDHENMFWYRQDPGLGLRLIYFSYDVKMKEKGDIPEGYSVSREKKERFSLILESASTNQTSMYLCASSPHSTRPIAKNIQYFGAGTRLSVL.

Concerning this clone itself: The read gets to within 3 residues of the CDR3 end, and the germline J gene fills in the rest. The rearrangement links TRBV20-1 to TRBJ2-3; TRBD2 is a possible D gene (6 bases). The CDR3 runs to 14 residues. Trimming removed 6 bases from V and 0 bases from J, with 13 bases in between. The germline gives CDR1 DFQATT, CDR2 SNEGSKA (reference sequence). This CDR3 reads CSAPTSGSTDTQYF. CDR3 DNA (partial): TGCAGTGCCCCGACCAGCGGGAGCACAGATACG.